The 31 T cell receptor beta chains presented below share a single source sample, sequenced in a study of post-analysis software for immune sequencing data. General study results and limits: The five TRBV segments detected at higher frequency in patients than in controls included TRBV5-6, TRBV5-1 and TRBV20-1.

These receptors have no known antigen. The TCR beta cDNA libraries contained unique molecular identifiers. TCRdb re-called the PCR reads through MiXCR, storing one row per CDR3 protein. Of around 440,000 distinct CDR3 sequences listed, over 35% are singletons. The sequenced sample consisted of blood. These receptors were taken from a girl under 18 with multiple sclerosis.

V is TRBV7-9 and J is TRBJ1-2; D gene unclear. Trimming left V 3 bases short and J 0 bases short, with 11 bases between. The CDR3 loop spans 15 amino acids. Germline V lookup: CDR1 SEHNR, CDR2 FQNEAQ (reference sequence). The CDR3 nucleotides are TGTGCCAGCAGCTTTGGACGGACTTCTAACTATGGCTACACCTTC. As protein: CASSFGRTSNYGYTF.

The chain joins TRBV9 to TRBJ2-1; no definite D call. Germline loops: CDR1 SGDLS, CDR2 YYNGEE. The CDR3 is 14 residues long. Trimming pared 1 base from V and 1 base from J, leaving 6 bases between. CDR3 region: CASSVQESYNEQFF. The CDR3 DNA reads as TGTGCCAGCAGCGTACAGGAGTCCTACAATGAGCAGTTCTTC.

This clonotype was recorded at least ten times. This sequence joins TRBV28 and TRBJ1-1, with 7 bases aligning to TRBD1. CDR1 is MDHEN, CDR2 SYDVKM, per germline. This CDR3 contains 13 residues. Trimming removed 4 bases from V and 1 base from J; junction bases left unmatched: 0. The CDR3 loop reads CASSWDRNTEAFF. The CDR3 bases are TGTGCCAGCAGTTGGGACAGGAACACTGAAGCTTTCTTT.

The chain joins TRBV25-1 to TRBJ2-7; 7 bases agree with TRBD2. Germline trimming cut 1 base from V and 3 bases from J; bases unmatched to any gene: 3. The germline V gene encodes CDR1 MGHDK and CDR2 SYGVNS. This CDR3 spans 14 amino acids. As DNA, the CDR3 is TGTGCCAGCAGTGAATCGGGGGGTGTCTACGAGCAGTACTTC. Amino acid sequence: CASSESGGVYEQYF.

The V and J genes are TRBV7-9 and TRBJ1-4; D is unresolved. Between the trimmed V and J ends, which lost 8 bases and 2 bases, there was a span of 9 bases. The CDR3 sequence is 13 residues long. The germline CDR1 and CDR2 sequences are SEHNR and FQNEAQ (reference sequence). CDR3 in DNA: TGTGCCAGCTCTAACCCCACTAATGAAAAACTGTTTTTT. This sequence encodes CASSNPTNEKLFF.

V usage is TRBV10-3 and J usage is TRBJ2-7; D is possibly TRBD1 or TRBD2 (5 bases each). The CDR3 is 17 amino acids. The V gene's germline CDR1 is ENHRY and CDR2 SYGVKD. With 0 bases removed from V and 2 bases from J, the gap between germline ends came to 17 bases. This CDR3 reads CAISESRDGAVTYEQYF. For the CDR3, the DNA is TGTGCCATCAGTGAGTCCCGGGACGGGGCGGTCACCTACGAGCAGTACTTC.

The chain employs TRBV6-5 and TRBJ2-1; D is undetermined. The V end lost 8 bases, the J end lost 8 bases, and 16 bases lay between the germline ends. Looked up from germline, CDR1 is MNHEY and CDR2 is SVGAGI. The CDR3 length is 13 residues. CDR3 coding DNA: TGTGCCAGCTCGAGGCAGCCCAACGATGAGCAGTTCTTC. Translation: CASSRQPNDEQFF.

The chain employs TRBV28 and TRBJ2-3, with D tentatively TRBD1 (6 bases). This CDR3 is built from 14 residues. V lost 3 bases to trimming and J lost 4 bases, with 11 bases between them. Germline values: CDR1 MDHEN, CDR2 SYDVKM. CDR3 region: CASSFTGRADTQYF. CDR3 nucleotide sequence: TGTGCCAGCAGTTTTACAGGGAGAGCAGATACGCAGTATTTT.

This chain links TRBV11-2 with TRBJ1-6, with D perhaps matching TRBD1 (5 bases). The CDR3 sequence is 16 residues long. V lost 1 base, J lost 8 bases, and 15 bases lay in between. Germline CDR1 SGHAT, CDR2 FQNNGV. Here the CDR3 reads CASSLGGQGGDSPLHF. CDR3 nucleotide sequence: TGTGCCAGCAGCTTAGGAGGCCAGGGAGGGGATTCACCCCTCCACTTT.

J is TRBJ2-7 and V is TRBV4-2; the D call may be TRBD1 or TRBD2 (5 bases each). CDR1 and CDR2 (germline): LGHNA, YNFKEQ. V lost 4 bases and J lost 10, with 14 bases in between. The CDR3 consists of 12 residues. CDR3 in amino acids: CASSRQNGAQYF. In nucleotides, the CDR3 is TGTGCCAGCAGCCGCCAGAACGGGGCCCAGTACTTC.

The CDR3 bases are TGTGCCAGCAGCTTCGCCAGGTCGATGAACACTGAAGCTTTCTTT. As protein: CASSFARSMNTEAFF. This chain joins TRBV7-2 and TRBJ1-1; D unclear. This CDR3 spans 15 amino acids. Germline V gives CDR1 SGHTA, CDR2 FQGNSA. Trimming removed 3 bases at V and 0 bases at J, with 11 bases between.

This clonotype was picked up a small number of times. V and J are TRBV28 and TRBJ2-7; TRBD2 agrees at 10 bases. This CDR3 has 15 residues. Germline V CDR1 and CDR2: MDHEN, SYDVKM. J was trimmed by 5 bases and V by 6 bases; bases with no gene match: 10. The CDR3 protein is CASRSKREGDHEQYF. The DNA for the CDR3 is TGTGCCAGCAGATCCAAGCGGGAGGGAGACCACGAGCAGTACTTC.

The chain is built from TRBV7-2 and TRBJ2-5; no clear D. CDR1 and CDR2 (germline): SGHTA, FQGNSA. Trimming left V 4 bases short and J 3 bases short, with 12 bases between. CDR3 length: 14 residues. CDR3 region: CASSSGPIEETQYF. In nucleotides, the CDR3 is TGTGCCAGCAGCTCCGGGCCTATTGAAGAGACCCAGTACTTC.

This chain joins TRBV6-2 or TRBV6-3 and TRBJ2-3; 10 positions agree with TRBD2. With V trimmed by 6 bases and J by 4 bases, 7 bases remained unmatched. Germline CDR1 reads MNHEY; CDR2 reads SVGEGT. CDR3 length: 15 residues. CDR3 in DNA: TGTGCCAGCAGCCATAGTAGCGGGAGGCCAGATACGCAGTATTTT. Protein: CASSHSSGRPDTQYF.

This clonotype has just a few counts. The gene calls are TRBV29-1 and TRBJ2-5; D not resolved. V lost 4 bases to trimming and J lost 4 bases, with 4 bases between them. CDR1 SQVTM and CDR2 ANQGSEA come from the germline V gene. This CDR3 region has 10 residues. The CDR3 region is CSVASETQYF. The CDR3 coding sequence is TGCAGCGTTGCTTCAGAGACCCAGTACTTC.

This clonotype was seen only once. A much more abundant neighbour one base away suggests this may be a read error. The chain has TRBV29-1 and TRBJ2-1; 9 bases line up with TRBD1. Gene TRBJ2-7 matches the end of the DNA better, so the J call may be wrong. The CDR3 totals 17 residues. Germline CDR1 SQVTM, CDR2 ANQGSEA. CDR3: CSVEGAGQGLFHNEQYF. The CDR3 coding sequence is TGCAGCGTTGAGGGGGCGGGACAGGGTTTATTCCACAATGAGCAGTACTTC.

The rearrangement joins TRBV6-5 to TRBJ2-3; D is perhaps TRBD2 (6 bases). Germline V gene sequence: CDR1 MNHEY, CDR2 SVGAGI. V was cut by 2 bases and J by 0 bases, with 9 bases left in between. CDR3 length: 15 amino acids. The chain's CDR3 is CASSYRGTSTDTQYF. DNA for the CDR3: TGTGCCAGCAGTTACCGGGGGACTAGCACAGATACGCAGTATTTT.

V usage is TRBV5-6 and J usage is TRBJ1-2, with 9 bases that match TRBD1. CDR1 and CDR2 from the germline V gene are SGHDT and YYEEEE. CDR3 length equals 14 residues. The junction had 10 bases not matched to a gene; V was cut back by 5 bases and J by 8 bases. CDR3 in DNA: TGTGCCAGCAGTTTACAGGGGGCTGACAAGGGCTACACCTTC. Its translation is CASSLQGADKGYTF.

The chain has TRBV6-2 or TRBV6-3 and TRBJ2-5; D may be TRBD1 (5 bases). V was pared by 7 bases and J by 5 bases, with 11 bases between. The germline V gene encodes CDR1 MNHEY and CDR2 SVGEGT. The CDR3 contains 12 residues. The CDR3 bases are TGTGCCAGCACCAGGGATGGCGAGACCCAGTACTTC. It codes for CASTRDGETQYF.

A few counts support this clonotype. This rearrangement joins TRBV4-2 to TRBJ2-3; TRBD2 matches at 9 bases. This CDR3 is built from 20 residues. V was clipped by 4 bases and J by 0 bases; unmatched bases: 17. CDR1 is LGHNA and CDR2 is YNFKEQ in the germline V gene. CDR3 sequence reads: CASSPPSLAGELRSTDTQYF. The CDR3 DNA reads TGTGCCAGCAGCCCCCCCTCCTTAGCGGGAGAGCTGCGGAGCACAGATACGCAGTATTTT.

This clonotype has just a few counts. The chain has TRBV6-5 and TRBJ2-2; possible D gene TRBD2, 5 bases. The CDR3 runs to 15 residues. With 7 bases removed from V and 5 bases from J, the gap between germline ends came to 17 bases. CDR1 and CDR2 (germline): MNHEY, SVGAGI. The CDR3 bases are TGTGCCAGCACTTTATTCCTAGCTGGGACCGGGGAGCTGTTTTTT. Translating gives CASTLFLAGTGELFF.

The CDR3 bases are TGTGCCAGCAGTCCACTTAGAAACAATGAGCAGTTCTTC. Protein: CASSPLRNNEQFF. This sequence joins TRBV27 and TRBJ2-1; D call uncertain. V lost 5 bases to trimming and J lost 5 bases, with 10 bases between them. CDR3 length equals 13 residues. In germline, CDR1 is MNHEY, CDR2 SMNVEV (reference sequence).

The V call is TRBV20-1, the J call TRBJ2-7; D not certain. V dropped 0 bases and J dropped 2 bases, with 8 bases sitting between them. Per the germline V gene, CDR1 is DFQATT and CDR2 is SNEGSKA (reference sequence). The length of the CDR3 is 13 residues. As DNA, the CDR3 is TGCAGTGCTAGAGATTTGGGGACCTACGAGCAGTACTTC. This sequence encodes CSARDLGTYEQYF.

This clonotype was picked up a small number of times. This chain uses TRBV29-1 with TRBJ2-5; 8 bases are shared with TRBD1. With the DNA end fitting TRBJ2-7 better, the J assignment may be wrong. This CDR3 has 14 residues. Germline V CDR1 and CDR2: SQVTM, ANQGSEA. CDR3 region: CSVENRGIVNEQYF. In DNA, the CDR3 is TGCAGCGTTGAAAACAGGGGGATCGTGAACGAGCAGTACTTC.

This clonotype has ten or more counts. V and J are TRBV27 and TRBJ1-2, with 8 bases aligning to TRBD1. CDR1 is MNHEY and CDR2 is SMNVEV in the germline V gene (reference sequence). The CDR3 loop spans 15 amino acids. Trimming took 3 bases from V and 3 from J; bases not matched to a gene: 6. CDR3 amino acids: CASSFQQGADYGYTF. DNA of the CDR3: TGTGCCAGCAGTTTTCAGCAGGGGGCAGACTATGGCTACACCTTC.

Only a few counts were recorded for this clonotype. This chain links TRBV4-1 with TRBJ2-7, with a tentative D call TRBD2 (6 bases). The V and J ends lost 1 base and 3 bases respectively, with 19 bases between them. The CDR3 consists of 17 residues. In germline, CDR1 is MGHRA, CDR2 YSYEKL. CDR3 amino acids: CASSQGQWRGTFYEQYF. As DNA, the CDR3 is TGCGCCAGCAGCCAAGGACAGTGGCGGGGAACCTTCTACGAGCAGTACTTC.

For this clonotype: Just one base apart from a much larger clone, this may be a read error. The chain carries TRBV5-5 and TRBJ2-7; 13 bases are a match to TRBD2. This CDR3 spans 16 amino acids. With 3 bases clipped from V and 12 bases from J, the junction kept 15 bases outside the gene matches. Germline V gives CDR1 SGHKS, CDR2 YYEKEE (reference sequence). CDR3 bases: TGTGCCAGCAGCTGGGGACTAGCGGGATATCAAGAGACCCGGTACTTC. Its translation is CASSWGLAGYQETRYF.

V gene TRBV5-1 combines with J gene TRBJ1-4; D perhaps matches TRBD1 (6 bases). CDR3 size: 14 residues. Per the germline V gene, CDR1 is SGHRS and CDR2 is YFSETQ. Between the trimmed V and J ends, which lost 1 base and 7 bases, there was a span of 11 bases. Here the CDR3 reads CASSLTGYGEKLFF. Here the CDR3 DNA reads TGCGCCAGCAGCTTGACAGGGTATGGTGAAAAACTGTTTTTT.

This clonotype came up once. The gene calls are TRBV15 and TRBJ2-7; 9 bases map to TRBD2. The CDR3 spans 16 residues. V shed 3 bases and J 1 base; nucleotides not matched to a gene: 7. Germline-derived CDR1 and CDR2 are LNHNV and YYDKDF (reference sequence). The CDR3 region has the DNA TGTGCCACCAGCAGTTCTCTTCTAGCGGGATCCTACGAGCAGTACTTC. Translating it yields CATSSSLLAGSYEQYF.

The rearrangement uses TRBV6-5 and TRBJ1-5, with 8 nucleotides matching TRBD1. The CDR3 covers 16 residues. The ends lost 6 bases at V and 6 bases at J; junction bases unmatched: 13. Germline-derived CDR1 and CDR2 are MNHEY and SVGAGI. The CDR3 coding sequence is TGTGCCAGCAGGGCAGGGGGCGCGATCGATTTTCAGCCCCAGCATTTT. Translated, it gives CASRAGGAIDFQPQHF.

The CDR3 coding sequence is TGTGCCAGCAGCTTAGAAGGGCCCCTCGATGAGCAGTTCTTC. Translation: CASSLEGPLDEQFF. The rearrangement joins TRBV7-2 to TRBJ2-1; D not certain. CDR3 length: 14 amino acids. CDR1 SGHTA and CDR2 FQGNSA come from the germline V gene. Trimming stripped 1 base from V and 8 bases from J, with 12 bases between. Full variable domain (rest looked up from reference TRBV7-2 and TRBJ2-1): GAGVSQSPSNKVTEKGKDVELRCDPISGHTALYWYRQSLGQGLEFLIYFQGNSAPDKSGLPSDRFSAERTGGSVSTLTIQRTQQEDSAVYLCASSLEGPLDEQFFGPGTRLTVL.